This T cell receptor beta chain derives from a study of CD8+ T cells in alopecia areata. Study summary: Percentage of affected scalp area was the basis on which treated patients' severity was scored.

As for treatment: oral pan-JAK inhibitor, 5-10 mg twice daily. Those with alopecia areata gave lesional scalp punch biopsies and peripheral blood. It was cDNA, reverse transcribed from extracted RNA, that served as the sequencing template. Some clones are missing from TCRdb's copy, which holds only in-frame ones; the method was immunoSEQ multiplex PCR. The top ten hold 10% to 15% of the sample, which has approximately 7,600 clones, 60% to 75% seen once. In this sample, this clone turned up a few times. Its antigen is not known. The study, taken as a whole, reports: Alphabeta T cells residing in normal skin are also sequenced in scalp samples. Relative to mice, TCR sharing across patients was less clear, a difference possibly HLA-related. Administration of tofacitinib significantly diminished scalp clonality and expanded CD8+ clones within the top 100.

The CDR3 spans 12 residues. The germline gives CDR1 SGHRS, CDR2 YFSETQ. The V end was cut by 0 bases, the J end by 7 bases, with 8 bases between. The TCR was taken from a human donor with alopecia areata. V and J are TRBV5-1 and TRBJ2-7; no clear D. The sequences come from skin, collected at week 4, from a patient treated with tofacitinib. CDR3 sequence: CASSLDGPEQYF. The CDR3 DNA sequence: TGCGCCAGCAGCTTGGACGGACCTGAGCAGTACTTC.